This paragraph reports one T cell receptor beta chain. TCR beta VDJ and CDR3 profiles were obtained from a genomic DNA template. TCRdb independently ran MiXCR on the reads; one entry per CDR3 protein. The sample carries some 120,000 distinct CDR3 sequences, approximately 41% recorded once. The data originate from a study of CD8+CD57+ T cells in acquired aplastic anemia. Study-level background: The mean DNA yield obtained from sorted CD4+ and CD8+ cells came to approximately 3 ug.

The authors sequenced patients whose flow cytometry had shown CD8+CD57+ cell expansion. V was pared by 8 bases and J by 5 bases, with 11 bases between. The germline V gene has CDR1 SNHLY and CDR2 FYNNEI. The CDR3 contains 12 residues. The V gene is TRBV2, the J gene TRBJ2-3, with D possibly matching TRBD1 (6 bases). Sequenced input: sorted CD4+, CD8+, or CD8+CD57+ T cells (not recorded which) from PBMCs. This clonotype was obtained from a human donor with aplastic anemia. The chain's CDR3 is CASGRGGDTQYF. Here the CDR3 DNA reads TGTGCCAGCGGCCGAGGGGGAGATACGCAGTATTTT.